The clone carrying this T cell receptor beta chain was recorded a few times. Trimming took 9 bases from V and 4 from J, leaving 15 bases between them. CDR3 length: 13 residues. CDR1 is PRHDT and CDR2 is FYEKMQ in the germline V gene (reference sequence). The sample comes from a study of T cells in Graves' hyperthyroidism and ophthalmopathy. RNA transcripts provided the source from which TCR beta CDR3 regions were amplified. HTBI primers drove first-round RT-PCR of the TCR CDR3. TCRdb fed the multiplex PCR reads into MiXCR, producing one record per CDR3 protein. The repertoire holds roughly 380,000 distinct CDR3 sequences, with 13% as singletons.

The V call is TRBV13, the J call TRBJ1-2; D unresolved. The specimen was blood. This TCR was sampled from a man younger than 40 with Graves' hyperthyroidism that later progressed to Graves' ophthalmopathy. The CDR3 region is CASLQSGTYGYTF. DNA for the CDR3: TGTGCCAGTTTGCAATCGGGAACCTATGGCTACACCTTC. The full variable domain, rest sourced from reference TRBV13 and TRBJ1-2, is AAGVIQSPRHLIKEKRETATLKCYPIPRHDTVYWYQQGPGQDPQFLISFYEKMQSDKGSIPDRFSAQQFSDYHSELNMSSLELGDSALYFCASLQSGTYGYTFGSGTRLTVV.